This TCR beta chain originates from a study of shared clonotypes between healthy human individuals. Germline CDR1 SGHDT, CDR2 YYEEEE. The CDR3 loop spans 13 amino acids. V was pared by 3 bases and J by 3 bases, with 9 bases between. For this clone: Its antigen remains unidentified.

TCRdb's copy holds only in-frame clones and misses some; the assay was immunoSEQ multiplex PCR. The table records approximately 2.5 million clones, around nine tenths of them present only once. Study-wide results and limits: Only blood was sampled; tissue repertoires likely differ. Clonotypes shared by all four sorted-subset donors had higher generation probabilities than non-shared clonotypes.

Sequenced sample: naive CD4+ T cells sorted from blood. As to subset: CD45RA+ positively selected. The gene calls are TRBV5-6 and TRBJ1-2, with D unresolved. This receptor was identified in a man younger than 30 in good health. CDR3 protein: CASSSTDHYGYTF. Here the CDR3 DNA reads TGTGCCAGCAGCTCCACTGACCACTATGGCTACACCTTC.